The rows below give T cell receptor beta chains drawn from one sample of a study of T cell responses to AZD1222 COVID-19 vaccine. The protocol was immunoSEQ multiplex PCR, while the TCRdb copy is restricted to in-frame clones and leaves out a portion. The data show 150,000 to 200,000 clones, about 91% seen once. Sequences were derived from peripheral blood, sampled on day 0 of AZD1222 vaccination. The receptors come from an adult in good health. CDR3s include the opening cysteine and the closing phenylalanine or tryptophan. A D gene is named only where the DNA matches it firmly. The listing skips clone size in some rows; elsewhere it reads once, few, many or a size class.

TGTGCCAGCAGCCAGGGGCGGGGCTACACCTTC	CASSQGRGYTF	11	TRBJ1-2	NA	NA	TRBV6-5
TGTGCCAGCAGTGGGTCGTACCCAACCTACGAGCAGTACTTC	CASSGSYPTYEQYF	14	TRBJ2-7	NA	NA	TRBV28
TGTGCCAGCAGTCCCGACTACGAGCAGTACTTC	CASSPDYEQYF	11	TRBJ2-7	NA	NA	TRBV6-2/TRBV6-3
TGTGCCAGCAGTTTAGCGAGGAACACTGAAGCTTTCTTT	CASSLARNTEAFF	13	TRBJ1-1	NA	NA	TRBV12-3/TRBV12-4
TGTGCCACCGGGACTAGCGGAAGCACAGATACGCAGTATTTT	CATGTSGSTDTQYF	14	TRBJ2-3	TRBD2	NA	TRBV24-1
TGTGCCATCAGGGGGACAGGGGGCTTCGAGCAGTACTTC	CAIRGTGGFEQYF	13	TRBJ2-7	TRBD1	NA	TRBV10-3
TGTGCCAGTAGAGGGGAGCGGGGCTATGGCTACACCTTC	CASRGERGYGYTF	13	TRBJ1-2	NA	NA	TRBV2
TGTGCCAGCAGTTACTCCCGGTGGTCCTCTGGAAACACCATATATTTT	CASSYSRWSSGNTIYF	16	TRBJ1-3	NA	NA	TRBV6-5
TGTGCCACCAGTGACCCGATTGTAGTAGGGGGAGGCGGACAGCCCCAGCATTTT	CATSDPIVVGGGGQPQHF	18	TRBJ1-5	NA	NA	TRBV24-1
TGTGCCAGCAGGAACGGACAACCGAGCTCCTACGAGCAGTACTTC	CASRNGQPSSYEQYF	15	TRBJ2-7	NA	NA	TRBV28
TGTGCCAGCAGCTTCGGGGAGGGAGGGGAGCTGTTTTTT	CASSFGEGGELFF	13	TRBJ2-2	TRBD2	NA	TRBV7-8
TGTGGAGAACTAGCGTCCTCCTACGAGCAGTACTTC	CGELASSYEQYF	12	TRBJ2-7	NA	NA	TRBV21-1
TGTGCCAATCATCCAGGGGGGGTAAATGAGCAGTTCTTC	CANHPGGVNEQFF	13	TRBJ2-1	NA	NA	TRBV7-9
TGTGCCAGCAGCGTAGAGACTAGCGGGAGAGGGCTAAATGAGCAGTTCTTC	CASSVETSGRGLNEQFF	17	TRBJ2-1	TRBD2	few	TRBV9
TGCAGCGTCCTAAGGGCGGGAGCGAACACCGGGGAGCTGTTTTTT	CSVLRAGANTGELFF	15	TRBJ2-2	TRBD2	few	TRBV29-1
TGTGCCAGCCTAGCGGGTACCAGGACCGGGGAGCTGTTTTTT	CASLAGTRTGELFF	14	TRBJ2-2	TRBD2	NA	TRBV19
TGCAGTGCTACACACACCGGGGAGCTGTTTTTT	CSATHTGELFF	11	TRBJ2-2	NA	NA	TRBV20-1
TGTGCCAGCAGTGAAGACTCGGTGGGGTATGGCTACACCTTC	CASSEDSVGYGYTF	14	TRBJ1-2	NA	NA	TRBV6-1
TGTGCCAGCAGGGCCGTTAGCAATCAGCCCCAGCATTTT	CASRAVSNQPQHF	13	TRBJ1-5	NA	NA	TRBV6-5
TGTGCCAGCAGCTTAAAGGCTCAGGGTCCAGCTTTCTTT	CASSLKAQGPAFF	13	TRBJ1-1	NA	NA	TRBV11-3
TGTGCCAGCAGTTTAAGCCAACAGGGTGTCGGTGAAAAACTGTTTTTT	CASSLSQQGVGEKLFF	16	TRBJ1-4	NA	NA	TRBV28
TGTGCCAGCAGCCAAGGACTAGTTTCGCGGCGGGCGGGGGCCTACAATGAGCAGTTCTTC	CASSQGLVSRRAGAYNEQFF	20	TRBJ2-1	TRBD2	NA	TRBV3-1/TRBV3-2
TGTGCCAGCAGCCCTCGGGACAGAGCCTATGGCTACACCTTC	CASSPRDRAYGYTF	14	TRBJ1-2	TRBD1	NA	TRBV27
TGTGCCAGCAGCTCGGCCGGGGAGCTGTTTTTT	CASSSAGELFF	11	TRBJ2-2	NA	NA	TRBV6-5
TGTGCCAGTAGTGTGACAGGTAGTGACATTCAGTACTTC	CASSVTGSDIQYF	13	TRBJ2-4	NA	NA	TRBV19